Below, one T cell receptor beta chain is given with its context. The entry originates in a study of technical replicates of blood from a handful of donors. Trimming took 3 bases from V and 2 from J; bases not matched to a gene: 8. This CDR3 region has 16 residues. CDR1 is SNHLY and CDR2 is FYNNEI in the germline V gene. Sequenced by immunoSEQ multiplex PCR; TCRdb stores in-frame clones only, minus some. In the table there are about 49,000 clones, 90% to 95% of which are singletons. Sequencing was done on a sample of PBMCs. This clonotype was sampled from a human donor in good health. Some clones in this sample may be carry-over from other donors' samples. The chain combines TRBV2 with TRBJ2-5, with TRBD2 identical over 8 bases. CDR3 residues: CASSDPRAGGQETQYF. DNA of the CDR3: TGTGCCAGCAGTGACCCCAGGGCGGGGGGTCAAGAGACCCAGTACTTC.